This TCR beta chain was identified in a study of T cell repertoires in cytomegalovirus infection. Findings and caveats of the study: The study found HLA-C-restricted CMV-specific TCR beta clonotypes dominating the ex vivo response. People with CMV and the relevant HLA were identified by cumulative public TCR beta family frequency.

Each CDR3 protein is one row after TCRdb ran MiXCR on the reads. The table lists about 770,000 distinct CDR3 sequences, just under 30% of them singletons. Points on this clonotype: Its cognate antigen is unknown.

The CDR3 totals 17 residues. Germline V gene data show CDR1 as SGHVS and CDR2 as FNYEAQ. The V gene end was trimmed by 1 base and the J gene end by 0 bases; junction bases not matched to a gene: 6. The sequences come from cultured CD8+ T cells from PBMCs, collected from culture after CMV antigen stimulation. The sequence was obtained from a human donor in good health (CMV status not recorded). Some clones in this sample may be carry-over from other donors' samples. V gene TRBV7-6 combines with J gene TRBJ1-5; 7 bases are a match to TRBD1. CDR3 sequence (DNA): TGTGCCAGCAGCTTAGTAGGGACAGCTCATAGCAATCAGCCCCAGCATTTT. Translation: CASSLVGTAHSNQPQHF.